This TCR beta chain originates from a study of post-analysis software for immune sequencing data. Study background: The disease courses covered relapsing-remitting, secondary progressive and progressive-relapsing multiple sclerosis. Broader study findings: Controls' normalized Chao1 diversity significantly exceeded that of multiple sclerosis patients. With F measure, samples from one preparation batch clustered together strongly. Comparison of patients with controls showed roughly five TRBV segments more frequent in patients, TRBV5-6, TRBV5-1 and TRBV20-1 among them.

Trimming took 3 bases from V and 8 from J; bases not matched to a gene: 16. There are 17 residues in the CDR3. The germline CDR1 and CDR2 sequences are DFQATT and SNEGSKA (reference sequence). A note on this clonotype: Its antigen is still unknown.

cDNA libraries for TCR beta contained unique molecular identifiers. Each sample of roughly 0.9 to 11 million input T cells yielded around 500,000 cDNA molecules, so each molecule approximated one T cell. TCRdb independently ran MiXCR on the PCR reads; one entry per CDR3 protein. The table shows more than 450,000 distinct CDR3 sequences, with approximately 31% occurring only once. The receptor was isolated from a girl under 18 with multiple sclerosis. V gene TRBV20-1 combines with J gene TRBJ1-6; 7 nucleotides agree with TRBD1. The sample comprised blood. CDR3 region: CSASPNLGTAWDSPLHF. CDR3 DNA: TGCAGTGCTAGTCCAAACCTTGGGACAGCCTGGGATTCACCCCTCCACTTT.